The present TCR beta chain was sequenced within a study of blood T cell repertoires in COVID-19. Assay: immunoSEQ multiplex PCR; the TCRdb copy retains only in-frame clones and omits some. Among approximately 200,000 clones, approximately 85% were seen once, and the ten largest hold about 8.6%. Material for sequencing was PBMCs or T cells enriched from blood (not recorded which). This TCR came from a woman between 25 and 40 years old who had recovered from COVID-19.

The CDR3 sequence: CASSEVRGGGYEQYF. The CDR3 nucleotides read TGTGCCAGCAGTGAAGTGCGAGGGGGTGGGTACGAGCAGTACTTC. The genes are TRBV2 and TRBJ2-7; a weak D match, TRBD1 (6 bases). In germline, CDR1 is SNHLY, CDR2 FYNNEI. The CDR3 length is 15 residues. V gave up 1 base and J gave up 4 bases, with 14 bases separating them.